This TCR beta chain was sequenced for a study of T cell repertoires in aging, cancer and after chemotherapy (dated 2019 in TCRdb). With regard to the full study: The donors fell into six age groups ranging from 30 or younger to 70 or older, and each group had at least three individuals. Alongside 95 healthy donors serving as a reference group, the cohort included roughly 220 cancer patients, of whom approximately 94 had hematological cancers and some 130 had solid cancers. The complete dataset included around 9 million TCR reads. To look at immunoaging and at how T cells reconstitute after chemotherapy, the study profiled TCR beta repertoires in peripheral blood from both healthy donors and cancer patients. In the hematological group, the paired samples taken before and after chemotherapy came from chronic lymphocytic leukemia patients who were treated with regimens based on fludarabine or bendamustine.

Instead of sorted cells or RNA, genomic DNA extracted from peripheral blood served as the source for amplifying TCR beta rearrangements. General findings and caveats noted by the study authors: Compared with age-matched healthy donors, untreated patients with hematological or solid cancers had significantly lower TCR diversity and higher clonality in blood. In healthy donors, the drop in TCR diversity with age came mainly from a loss of richness, whereas in cancer patients a loss of evenness also played a part. It was noted by the authors that conclusions about immunological memory after chemotherapy cannot be drawn from the repertoire data. In both cancer cohorts, median generation probability rose over the chemotherapy interval, which suggests that the repertoire was reconstituted through rebound thymic output. Lymphoid organ infiltration was present in hematological cancer patients, and this infiltration may itself impair thymic emigration or peripheral T cell expansion.

Multiplex touch-down PCR with a mixed TRB-A/B primer pool was used to amplify rearranged TRB sequences covering the V, D and J segments. Illumina adapters and sample indices were attached to the amplicons through two consecutive PCR reactions run with Phusion HS II polymerase. Amplicons were gel-purified with the NucleoSpin Gel and PCR Clean-up kit, then checked with Qubit and an Agilent 2100 Bioanalyzer. The libraries were sequenced on an Illumina MiSeq with 600-cycle, single-indexed, paired-end runs. The authors processed their data as follows. MiXCR versions 2.12 and 3.0.5 were used to process TRB sequences. Each unique CDR3 nucleotide sequence was treated as one clone, and only productive sequences with two or more reads were kept. The repertoire metrics were Shannon diversity, evenness, clonality (calculated as one minus evenness), and diversity profiles parameterized by alpha from 0 to 5. The IGoR algorithm was used to calculate generation probabilities for clones in the paired samples taken before and after chemotherapy. TCRdb took the public reads, trimmed them with fastp at Q25, ran MiXCR for clone calling and kept in-frame beta chains. One record per CDR3 amino acid sequence lists the most common genes and DNA. TCRdb, not the original authors, processed these V and J calls. In this sample the table shows some 4,900 distinct CDR3 sequences, roughly 29% of which occur a single time. 19% of the sample comes from the top ten.

In this sample, this clonotype turned up a few times. This receptor's antigen is unknown. No clone much larger than this one lies a single base away; base qualities are absent. The receptor was isolated from a human donor with a blood cancer. The donor label of this sample is uncertain. Sample: blood.

The nucleotide sequence is TGTGCCAGCTCGACGGCGGGAGTAAGAGGCACAGATACGCAGTATTTT. This sequence encodes CASSTAGVRGTDTQYF. Here the chain combines TRBV18 and TRBJ2-3; 7 central nucleotides agree with TRBD2. Looking up the germline V gene yields CDR1 KGHSH and CDR2 LQKENI. Ends trimmed: V by 6 bases, J by 1 base; bases unmatched to a gene: 10. The CDR3 sequence holds 16 residues, the cysteine and phenylalanine included. Only the CDR3 portion is preserved as DNA: 48 bases, with reading frame beginning at the first base.